Listed below are T cell receptor beta chains from one sample, sequenced in a study of T cell responses to AZD1222 COVID-19 vaccine. Sequencing used immunoSEQ multiplex PCR; TCRdb keeps in-frame clones, though not all of them. In the table there are around 260,000 clones, more than 80% of which are singletons. This material consisted of peripheral blood, taken on day 0 of AZD1222 vaccination. The source of these receptors is an adult in good health. CDR3s include the opening cysteine and the closing phenylalanine or tryptophan. The D gene is left open where the match is weak. Not all rows give a size; the values are once, few, many and, for expanded clones, a class.

size: -; length: 16; V: TRBV5-1; J: TRBJ2-7; D: TRBD2; DNA: TGCGCCAGCAGCTACCCCACTAGCGGAGCCAACGACGAGCAGTACTTC; CDR3: CASSYPTSGANDEQYF
size: -; length: 15; V: TRBV5-1; J: TRBJ2-3; D: -; DNA: TGCGCCAGCAGCTTGGAACAGTTGAGGTTGGATACGCAGTATTTT; CDR3: CASSLEQLRLDTQYF
size: -; length: 13; V: TRBV6-2/TRBV6-3; J: TRBJ2-5; D: -; DNA: TGTGCCAGCAGCGAAGCCCTGCGGGGGACCCAGTACTTC; CDR3: CASSEALRGTQYF
size: -; length: 15; V: TRBV28; J: TRBJ1-1; D: -; DNA: TGTGCCAGCAGTTTCTCCCTCGGGGGTAACACTGAAGCTTTCTTT; CDR3: CASSFSLGGNTEAFF
size: -; length: 18; V: TRBV19; J: TRBJ1-6; D: TRBD1; DNA: TGTGCCAGTAGTATAGATCCGGGACAGGGGGTCGGAGTTTCACCCCTCCACTTT; CDR3: CASSIDPGQGVGVSPLHF
size: -; length: 13; V: TRBV19; J: TRBJ2-2; D: TRBD2; DNA: TGTGCCCCCCGAGCGGGACGCACCGGGGAGCTGTTTTTT; CDR3: CAPRAGRTGELFF
size: once; length: 14; V: TRBV7-8; J: TRBJ2-7; D: -; DNA: TGTGCCAGCAGCTCCCGGTCCCAGGGACAAGAGCAGTACTTC; CDR3: CASSSRSQGQEQYF
size: -; length: 16; V: TRBV5-1; J: TRBJ1-5; D: -; DNA: TGCGCCAGCAGCTTACTCCCCAGGGCTGACAATCAGCCCCAGCATTTT; CDR3: CASSLLPRADNQPQHF
size: -; length: 11; V: TRBV12-3/TRBV12-4; J: TRBJ2-3; D: -; DNA: TGTGCCAGCAGTTTAACTGATACGCAGTATTTT; CDR3: CASSLTDTQYF
size: -; length: 15; V: TRBV4-3; J: TRBJ2-1; D: -; DNA: TGCGCCAGCAGCCAAGTGTCTTTATTGAGCGCTGAGCAGTTCTTC; CDR3: CASSQVSLLSAEQFF